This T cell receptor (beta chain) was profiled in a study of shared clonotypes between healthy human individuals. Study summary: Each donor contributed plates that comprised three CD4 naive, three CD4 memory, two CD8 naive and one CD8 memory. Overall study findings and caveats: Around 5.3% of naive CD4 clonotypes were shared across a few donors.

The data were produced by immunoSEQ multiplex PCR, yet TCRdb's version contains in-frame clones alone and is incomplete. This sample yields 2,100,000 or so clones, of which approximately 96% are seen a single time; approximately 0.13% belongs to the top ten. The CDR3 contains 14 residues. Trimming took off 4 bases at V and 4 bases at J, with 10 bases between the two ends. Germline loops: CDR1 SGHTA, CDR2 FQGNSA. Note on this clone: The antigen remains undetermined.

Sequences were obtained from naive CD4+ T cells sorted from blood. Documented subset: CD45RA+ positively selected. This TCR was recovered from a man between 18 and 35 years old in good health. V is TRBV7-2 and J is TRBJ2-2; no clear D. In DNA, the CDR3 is TGTGCCAGCAGCTCCCCACCCGGCACCGGGGAGCTGTTTTTT. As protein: CASSSPPGTGELFF.